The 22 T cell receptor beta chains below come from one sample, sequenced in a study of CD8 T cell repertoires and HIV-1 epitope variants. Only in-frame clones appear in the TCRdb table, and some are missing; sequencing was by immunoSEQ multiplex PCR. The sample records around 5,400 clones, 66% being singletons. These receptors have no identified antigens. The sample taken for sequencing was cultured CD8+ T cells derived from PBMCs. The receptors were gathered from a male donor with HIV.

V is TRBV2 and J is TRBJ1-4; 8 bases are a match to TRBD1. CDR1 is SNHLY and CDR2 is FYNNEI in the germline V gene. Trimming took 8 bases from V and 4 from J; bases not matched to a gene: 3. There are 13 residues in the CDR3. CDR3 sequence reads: CASHRGDNEKLFF. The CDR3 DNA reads TGTGCCAGCCACAGGGGGGATAATGAAAAACTGTTTTTT.

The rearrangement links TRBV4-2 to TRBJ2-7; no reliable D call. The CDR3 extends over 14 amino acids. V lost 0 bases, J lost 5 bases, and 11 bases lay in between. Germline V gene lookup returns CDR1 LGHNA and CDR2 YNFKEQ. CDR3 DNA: TGTGCCAGCAGCCAAGATAGGGTGCTGAACGAGCAGTACTTC. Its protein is CASSQDRVLNEQYF.

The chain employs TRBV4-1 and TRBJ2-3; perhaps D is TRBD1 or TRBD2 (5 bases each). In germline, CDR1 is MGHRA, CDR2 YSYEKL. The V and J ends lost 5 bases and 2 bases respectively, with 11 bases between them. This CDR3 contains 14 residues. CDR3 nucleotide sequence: TGCGCCAGCAGCGAGGGACCCCACACAGATACGCAGTATTTT. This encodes CASSEGPHTDTQYF.

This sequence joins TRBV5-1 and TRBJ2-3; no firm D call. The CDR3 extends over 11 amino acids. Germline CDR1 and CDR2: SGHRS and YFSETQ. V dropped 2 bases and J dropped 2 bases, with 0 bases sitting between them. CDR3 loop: CASSFTDTQYF. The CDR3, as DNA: TGCGCCAGCAGCTTCACAGATACGCAGTATTTT.

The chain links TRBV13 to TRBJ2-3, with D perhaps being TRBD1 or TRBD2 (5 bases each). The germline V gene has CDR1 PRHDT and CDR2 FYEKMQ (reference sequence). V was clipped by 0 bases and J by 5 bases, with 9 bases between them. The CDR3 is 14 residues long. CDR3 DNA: TGTGCCAGCAGCTTAGGAAGGGACGGAGATACGCAGTATTTT. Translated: CASSLGRDGDTQYF.

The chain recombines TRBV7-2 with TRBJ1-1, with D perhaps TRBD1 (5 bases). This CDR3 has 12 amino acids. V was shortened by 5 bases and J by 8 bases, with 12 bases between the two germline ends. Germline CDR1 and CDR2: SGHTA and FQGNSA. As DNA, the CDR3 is TGTGCCAGCAGCCGGGGGACCGTCGAAGCTTTCTTT. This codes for CASSRGTVEAFF.

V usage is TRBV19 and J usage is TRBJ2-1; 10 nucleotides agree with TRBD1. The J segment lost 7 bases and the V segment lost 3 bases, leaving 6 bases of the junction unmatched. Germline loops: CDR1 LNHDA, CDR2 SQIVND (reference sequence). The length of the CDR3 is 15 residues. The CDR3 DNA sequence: TGTGCCAGTAGTATGGCGGGACAGGGGATTAATGAGCAGTTCTTC. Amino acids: CASSMAGQGINEQFF. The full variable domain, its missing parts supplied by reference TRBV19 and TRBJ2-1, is DGGITQSPKYLFRKEGQNVTLSCEQNLNHDAMYWYRQDPGQGLRLIYYSQIVNDFQKGDIAEGYSVSREKKESFPLTVTSAQKNPTAFYLCASSMAGQGINEQFFGPGTRLTVL.

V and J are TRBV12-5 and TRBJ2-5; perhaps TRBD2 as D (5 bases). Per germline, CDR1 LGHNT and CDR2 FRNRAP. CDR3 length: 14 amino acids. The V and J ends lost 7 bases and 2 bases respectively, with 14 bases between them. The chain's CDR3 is CASAKGGFQETQYF. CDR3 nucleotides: TGTGCTAGTGCCAAAGGAGGCTTTCAAGAGACCCAGTACTTC.

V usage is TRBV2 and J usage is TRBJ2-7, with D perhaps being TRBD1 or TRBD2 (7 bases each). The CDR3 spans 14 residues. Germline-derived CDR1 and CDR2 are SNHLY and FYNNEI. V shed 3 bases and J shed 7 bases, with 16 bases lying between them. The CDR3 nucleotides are TGTGCCAGCAGTGATGGGAGGGGGCATCTTGAGCAGTACTTC. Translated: CASSDGRGHLEQYF.

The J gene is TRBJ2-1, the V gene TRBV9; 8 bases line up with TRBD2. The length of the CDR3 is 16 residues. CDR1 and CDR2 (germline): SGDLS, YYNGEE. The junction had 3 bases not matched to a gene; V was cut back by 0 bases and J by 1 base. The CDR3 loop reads CASSVGLAGSYNEQFF. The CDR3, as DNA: TGTGCCAGCAGCGTAGGGCTAGCGGGTTCCTACAATGAGCAGTTCTTC.

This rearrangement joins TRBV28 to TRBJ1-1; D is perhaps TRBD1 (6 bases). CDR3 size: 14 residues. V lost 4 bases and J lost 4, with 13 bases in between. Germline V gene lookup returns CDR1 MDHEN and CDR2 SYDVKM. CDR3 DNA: TGTGCCAGCAGTTCAACAGGGCTGGTCACTGAAGCTTTCTTT. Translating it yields CASSSTGLVTEAFF.

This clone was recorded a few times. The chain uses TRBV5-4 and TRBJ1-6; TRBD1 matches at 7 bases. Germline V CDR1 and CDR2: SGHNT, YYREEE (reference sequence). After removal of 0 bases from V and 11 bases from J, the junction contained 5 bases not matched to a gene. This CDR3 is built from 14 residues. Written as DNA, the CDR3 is TGTGCCAGCAGCTTGGGGAGGGGGCTAACACCCCTCCACTTT. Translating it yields CASSLGRGLTPLHF.

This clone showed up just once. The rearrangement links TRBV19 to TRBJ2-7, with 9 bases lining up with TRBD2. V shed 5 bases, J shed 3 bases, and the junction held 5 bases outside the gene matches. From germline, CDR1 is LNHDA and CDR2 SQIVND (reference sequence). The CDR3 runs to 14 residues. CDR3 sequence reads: CASSPGLANYEQYF. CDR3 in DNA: TGTGCCAGTAGTCCGGGACTAGCCAACTACGAGCAGTACTTC.

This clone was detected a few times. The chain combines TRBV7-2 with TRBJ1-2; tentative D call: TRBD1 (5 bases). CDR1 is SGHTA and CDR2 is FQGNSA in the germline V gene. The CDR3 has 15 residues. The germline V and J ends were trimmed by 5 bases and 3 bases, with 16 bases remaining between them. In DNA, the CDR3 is TGTGCCAGCAGCCCTCGGGTACAGGCCGACTATGGCTACACCTTC. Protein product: CASSPRVQADYGYTF. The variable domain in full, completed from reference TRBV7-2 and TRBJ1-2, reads GAGVSQSPSNKVTEKGKDVELRCDPISGHTALYWYRQSLGQGLEFLIYFQGNSAPDKSGLPSDRFSAERTGGSVSTLTIQRTQQEDSAVYLCASSPRVQADYGYTFGSGTRLTVV.

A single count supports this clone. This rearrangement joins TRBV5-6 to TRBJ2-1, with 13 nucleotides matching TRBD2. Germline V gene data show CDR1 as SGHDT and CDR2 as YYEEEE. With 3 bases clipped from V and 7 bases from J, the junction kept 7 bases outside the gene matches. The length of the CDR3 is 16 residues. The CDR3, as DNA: TGTGCCAGCAGCTCCACGGGACTAGCGGGAACGAATGAGCAGTTCTTC. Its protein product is CASSSTGLAGTNEQFF.

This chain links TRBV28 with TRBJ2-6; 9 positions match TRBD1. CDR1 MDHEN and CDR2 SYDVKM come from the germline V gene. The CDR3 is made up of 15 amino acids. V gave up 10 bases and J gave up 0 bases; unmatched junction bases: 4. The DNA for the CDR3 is TGTGCCACCGGGACAGGGTCCTCTGGGGCCAACGTCCTGACTTTC. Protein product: CATGTGSSGANVLTF.

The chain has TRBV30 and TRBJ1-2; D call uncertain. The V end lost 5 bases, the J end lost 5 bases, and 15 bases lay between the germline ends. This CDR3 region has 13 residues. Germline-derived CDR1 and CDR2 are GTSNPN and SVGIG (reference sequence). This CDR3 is CAWAGSPIYGYTF. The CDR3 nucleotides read TGTGCCTGGGCAGGCTCCCCTATTTATGGCTACACCTTC. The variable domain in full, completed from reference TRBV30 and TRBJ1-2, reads SQTIHQWPATLVQPVGSPLSLECTVEGTSNPNLYWYRQAAGRGLQLLFYSVGIGQISSEVPQNLSASRPQDRQFILSSKKLLLSDSGFYLCAWAGSPIYGYTFGSGTRLTVV.

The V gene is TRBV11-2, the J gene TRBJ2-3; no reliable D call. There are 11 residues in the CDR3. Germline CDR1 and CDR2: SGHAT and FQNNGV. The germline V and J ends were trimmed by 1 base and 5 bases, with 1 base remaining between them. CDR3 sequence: CASSLGDTQYF. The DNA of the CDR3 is TGTGCCAGCAGCTTAGGAGATACGCAGTATTTT.

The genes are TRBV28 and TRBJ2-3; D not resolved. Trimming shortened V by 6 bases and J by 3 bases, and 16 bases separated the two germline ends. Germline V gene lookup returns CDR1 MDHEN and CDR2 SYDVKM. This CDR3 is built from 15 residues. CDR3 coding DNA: TGTGCCAGCAGCCCCCCTCAGGAGAGGACAGATACGCAGTATTTT. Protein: CASSPPQERTDTQYF. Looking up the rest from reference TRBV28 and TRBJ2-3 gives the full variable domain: DVKVTQSSRYLVKRTGEKVFLECVQDMDHENMFWYRQDPGLGLRLIYFSYDVKMKEKGDIPEGYSVSREKKERFSLILESASTNQTSMYLCASSPPQERTDTQYFGPGTRLTVL.

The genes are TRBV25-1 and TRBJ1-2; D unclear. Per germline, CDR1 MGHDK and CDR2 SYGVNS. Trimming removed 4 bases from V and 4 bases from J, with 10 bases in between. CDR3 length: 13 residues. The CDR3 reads CASSVDGTYGYTF. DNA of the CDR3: TGTGCCAGCAGTGTGGACGGCACCTATGGCTACACCTTC.

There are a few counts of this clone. Here the CDR3 reads CASSPYGDTEAFF. The DNA for the CDR3 is TGTGCCAGCAGTCCCTATGGTGACACTGAAGCTTTCTTT. The rearrangement joins TRBV28 to TRBJ1-1; no clear D. The CDR3 runs to 13 residues. Germline CDR1 is MDHEN and CDR2 is SYDVKM. V lost 5 bases to trimming and J lost 3 bases, with 10 bases between them.

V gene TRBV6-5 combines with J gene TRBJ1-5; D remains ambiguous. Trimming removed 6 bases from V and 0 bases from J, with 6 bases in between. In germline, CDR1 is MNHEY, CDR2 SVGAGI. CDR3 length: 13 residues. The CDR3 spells CASSPYSNQPQHF. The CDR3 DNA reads TGTGCCAGCAGCCCGTATAGCAATCAGCCCCAGCATTTT.